Reported below is one TCR beta chain. This record comes from a study of blood T cell repertoires in COVID-19. Overall study: The origin of the acute and convalescent COVID-19 samples was the United States, Italy and Spain. PBMCs, B-cell-depleted T cells, or T cells provided the cDNA or gDNA that made up the material.

Followed over time, Seattle patients had been enrolled while infection was active. As handled by the study authors: Reference gene primer amplification yielded estimated nucleated cell counts. Measured with immunoSEQ multiplex PCR; TCRdb has only the in-frame clones, and not every one. V, J and clone size reflect that table, while D and trimming were determined from the DNA. The data hold about 150,000 clones, with 84% observed a single time. The germline CDR1 and CDR2 sequences are MNHEY and SMNVEV (reference sequence). V shed 6 bases and J shed 6 bases, with 9 bases lying between them. The CDR3 totals 11 residues.

Sequenced material: peripheral blood. The TCR sequence derives from a woman older than 75 with COVID-19, enrolled during active disease. The chain combines TRBV27 with TRBJ2-7; the D is unclear. Here the CDR3 reads CASSPLFEQYF. The DNA of the CDR3 is TGTGCCAGCAGCCCCCTATTCGAGCAGTACTTC.